This TCR beta chain was found in a study of identical twins. TCRdb fed the 5' RACE reads into MiXCR, producing one record per CDR3 protein. Seen here are around 220,000 distinct CDR3 sequences, 8% to 11% observed once, and the top ten hold about 9.1%. CDR3 size: 11 residues. CDR1 and CDR2 (germline): KGHDR, SFDVKD. V was trimmed by 9 bases and J by 9 bases, leaving 11 bases between them. This clonotype came up many times. The TCR originated in a man between 50 and 59 years old in good health. The rearrangement links TRBV24-1 to TRBJ2-1, with D hard to call. The sequenced sample consisted of memory T cells sorted from blood. The CDR3 sequence is CATSRYAEQFF. For the CDR3, the DNA is TGTGCCACCTCCCGGTACGCTGAGCAGTTCTTC.